This TCR beta chain emerged from a study of blood T cell repertoires in COVID-19. Some clones are missing from TCRdb's copy, which holds only in-frame ones; the method was immunoSEQ multiplex PCR. The sample has under 40,000 clones; around 86% are singletons. The sample was peripheral blood. The receptor was isolated from a woman aged 80 or over with active or convalescent COVID-19.

In DNA form, the CDR3 reads TGTGCCAGCACCATCTCTAGTCGAGCTGAAGCTTTCTTT. Its translation: CASTISSRAEAFF. V gene TRBV12-3 or TRBV12-4 combines with J gene TRBJ1-1; D is unresolved. This CDR3 spans 13 amino acids. The V end was cut by 7 bases, the J end by 6 bases, with 15 bases between.